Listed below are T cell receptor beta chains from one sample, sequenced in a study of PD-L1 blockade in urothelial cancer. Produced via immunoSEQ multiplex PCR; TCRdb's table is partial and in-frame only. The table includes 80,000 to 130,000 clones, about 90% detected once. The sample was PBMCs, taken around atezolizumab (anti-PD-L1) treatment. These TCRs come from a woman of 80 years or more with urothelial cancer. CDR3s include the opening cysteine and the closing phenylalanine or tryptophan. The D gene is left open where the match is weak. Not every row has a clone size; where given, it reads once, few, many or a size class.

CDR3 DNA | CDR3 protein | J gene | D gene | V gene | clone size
TGTGCCAGCAGTGAAGGGAGGGCAGTCACTGAAGCTTTCTTT | CASSEGRAVTEAFF | TRBJ1-1 | . | TRBV2 | few
TGTGCCAGCAGTTTGACGGGGACTAATGAAAAACTGTTTTTT | CASSLTGTNEKLFF | TRBJ1-4 | . | TRBV28 | .
TGTGCCAGCGGCGAAGCTTTCTTT | CASGEAFF | TRBJ1-1 | . | TRBV2 | .
TGTGCCAGCTCACCCACAGGAGGGGAGCCCCAGCATTTT | CASSPTGGEPQHF | TRBJ1-5 | . | TRBV18 | .
TGTGCCAGCAGCCCCCCGGGGAGCTCCTCACCCTGGACCCAGTACTTC | CASSPPGSSSPWTQYF | TRBJ2-5 | . | TRBV7-2 | .
TGCAGCGTTACCAGGGTTACGACTCTTTCCTACAATGAGCAGTTCTTC | CSVTRVTTLSYNEQFF | TRBJ2-1 | . | TRBV29-1 | .
TGTGCCAGCAGCCCGTCAGGGGGGAACACTGAAGCTTTCTTT | CASSPSGGNTEAFF | TRBJ1-1 | TRBD1 | TRBV11-3 | once
TGTGCCAGCAGTTTAACCGGGACTAGCACCTACGAGCAGTACTTC | CASSLTGTSTYEQYF | TRBJ2-7 | TRBD2 | TRBV27 | .
TGTGCCATCAGCTCGGACAGGGGGCAGGACACCGGGGAGCTGTTTTTT | CAISSDRGQDTGELFF | TRBJ2-2 | TRBD1 | TRBV10-3 | .
TGTGCCAGCAGTGATCAAGGGGGTATCGATGAGCAGTTCTTC | CASSDQGGIDEQFF | TRBJ2-1 | . | TRBV6-1 | .
TGTGCCACCAGCAGACGAGGACAGGGGAGTAACACCGGGGAGCTGTTTTTT | CATSRRGQGSNTGELFF | TRBJ2-2 | TRBD1 | TRBV15 | .
TGTGCCAGCAGCGTAGAAGTTTACAGGGGAAGATCAAACACCGGGGAGCTGTTTTTT | CASSVEVYRGRSNTGELFF | TRBJ2-2 | TRBD1 | TRBV9 | once
TGTGCCAGCTCACCGGCACCGCCCTTGGGCAATCAGCCCCAGCATTTT | CASSPAPPLGNQPQHF | TRBJ1-5 | . | TRBV18 | .
TGTGCCAGCAGCGCCGGGACTAGCGGAAACTACGAGCAGTACTTC | CASSAGTSGNYEQYF | TRBJ2-7 | TRBD2 | TRBV27 | .
TGTGCCAGCAGCTTGGACGGCAGGGGCCATGAAAAACTGTTTTTT | CASSLDGRGHEKLFF | TRBJ1-4 | . | TRBV5-4 | .
TGTGCCAGCAGCCATACAGGGGCTGGGGCCAACGTCCTGACTTTC | CASSHTGAGANVLTF | TRBJ2-6 | TRBD1 | TRBV5-4 | .
TGTGCCATCAGTGAGACCCGACAGGGCAGCTCTGGGGCCAACGTCCTGACTTTC | CAISETRQGSSGANVLTF | TRBJ2-6 | TRBD1 | TRBV10-3 | .
TGTGCCAGCAGCGGCGGGGACAGGGGGCCGGGCACTGAAGCTTTCTTT | CASSGGDRGPGTEAFF | TRBJ1-1 | TRBD1 | TRBV9 | .
TGTGCCAGCTCACCAGACAGGGCGGAAGGCTACACCTTC | CASSPDRAEGYTF | TRBJ1-2 | TRBD1 | TRBV18 | .
TGTGCCAGCAGCTTAAACGCAGGCGTCAACACTGAAGCTTTCTTT | CASSLNAGVNTEAFF | TRBJ1-1 | . | TRBV5-4 | once
TGTGCCAGCAGTGTAAACAGGGTATCCACCGGGGAGCTGTTTTTT | CASSVNRVSTGELFF | TRBJ2-2 | . | TRBV27 | once
TGTGCCAGCAGTGAAGTTCAGATCCATGGCTACACCTTC | CASSEVQIHGYTF | TRBJ1-2 | . | TRBV6-1 | once
TGTGCCAGCAAGGGCGGGAGTCAATACAATGAGCAGTTCTTC | CASKGGSQYNEQFF | TRBJ2-1 | TRBD2 | TRBV2 | once
TGTGCCATCAGTGACCTCCGAGGTGGAAACACCATATATTTT | CAISDLRGGNTIYF | TRBJ1-3 | . | TRBV10-3 | .
TGTGCCAGCAGCCGGCCTCGCAGGGTGCGGGAGGGCAATGAGCAGTTCTTC | CASSRPRRVREGNEQFF | TRBJ2-1 | TRBD2 | TRBV7-2 | .
TGTGCCATCAGTGAGACAGGGCAAGGCGCTGAAGCTTTCTTT | CAISETGQGAEAFF | TRBJ1-1 | . | TRBV10-3 | .
TGCGCCAGCAGCCGGACAGGGGAGGGGGATCAGCCCCAGCATTTT | CASSRTGEGDQPQHF | TRBJ1-5 | TRBD1 | TRBV10-2 | once
TGTGCCAGCAGCCCTCTCGTGACAGAAGCACCTGAAGCTTTCTTT | CASSPLVTEAPEAFF | TRBJ1-1 | . | TRBV4-2 | few
TGTGCCAGCTCATCGAGACAGGCCCAAGAGACCCAGTACTTC | CASSSRQAQETQYF | TRBJ2-5 | . | TRBV18 | .
TGTGCCTGGAGTCCCCCTCGCAGTTACAATCAGCCCCAGCATTTT | CAWSPPRSYNQPQHF | TRBJ1-5 | . | TRBV30 | .
TGTGCCAGCAGTCCCAGTTTGGGCCTTAACTATGGCTACACCTTC | CASSPSLGLNYGYTF | TRBJ1-2 | . | TRBV6-5 | .
TGCGCCAGCAGCGCGGGCTCGGGCAATCAGCCCCAGCATTTT | CASSAGSGNQPQHF | TRBJ1-5 | . | TRBV5-1 | once
TGTGCCAGCGGGCAGGGATCCTGGAATGAGCAGTTCTTC | CASGQGSWNEQFF | TRBJ2-1 | . | TRBV27 | .
TGTGCCAGCAGACCAGGGGTGGAGGAGACCCAGTACTTC | CASRPGVEETQYF | TRBJ2-5 | . | TRBV6-5 | .
TGTGCCATCAGGGGGGGGCTTCCTGCGGATGAGCAGTTCTTC | CAIRGGLPADEQFF | TRBJ2-1 | . | TRBV10-3 | .
TGTGCCAGCAGGACGGGGGGGAACTATGGCTACACCTTC | CASRTGGNYGYTF | TRBJ1-2 | . | TRBV2 | .
TGTGCCACCAAGTTAGAGGCGCTAGGCTATGGCTACACCTTC | CATKLEALGYGYTF | TRBJ1-2 | . | TRBV18 | .
TGTGCCAGCAGTTACAAAGCGGGAGTCCTGAATGAGCAGTTCTTC | CASSYKAGVLNEQFF | TRBJ2-1 | TRBD2 | TRBV6-6 | .
TGTGCCAGCAGTTTAGGGGCTGGCACTGAAGCTTTCTTT | CASSLGAGTEAFF | TRBJ1-1 | . | TRBV28 | .
TGCGCCAGCAGCTTTGGACAGGACCTACATAATGAAAAACTGTTTTTT | CASSFGQDLHNEKLFF | TRBJ1-4 | TRBD1 | TRBV5-1 | .
TGCGCCAGCAGCTTGGATGGCGGAAACCACAATGAGCAGTTCTTC | CASSLDGGNHNEQFF | TRBJ2-1 | . | TRBV5-1 | .
TGTGCCAGCAGGGGACTAGCGGTAGGAGGGGAGCAGTACTTC | CASRGLAVGGEQYF | TRBJ2-7 | TRBD2 | TRBV2 | .
TGTGCCAGCAGTTACCTGACAGATAAGGGCACTGAAGCTTTCTTT | CASSYLTDKGTEAFF | TRBJ1-1 | . | TRBV6-5 | .
TGTGCCAGCAGTGAAGAGCAGGGTAGGAGCTACACCTTC | CASSEEQGRSYTF | TRBJ1-2 | . | TRBV6-1 | .
TGCGCCAGCAGCCGCTTGGGGGACAGGGAAGAGACCCAGTACTTC | CASSRLGDREETQYF | TRBJ2-5 | TRBD1 | TRBV5-1 | .
TGTGCCAGCAGCTTACTAGCGGGAGGGCCGAATGAGCAGTTCTTC | CASSLLAGGPNEQFF | TRBJ2-1 | TRBD2 | TRBV7-2 | .
TGTGCCAGCAGCTTATCTTTCGCACCGACTGACAATGAGCAGTTCTTC | CASSLSFAPTDNEQFF | TRBJ2-1 | . | TRBV5-4 | .
TGTGCCAGCAGCGTAGGAGGGACAGCAATACTGGGTGGAAACACCATATATTTT | CASSVGGTAILGGNTIYF | TRBJ1-3 | TRBD1 | TRBV9 | .
TGCAGTGCTAGTCAGGGCTATGAGCAGTTCTTC | CSASQGYEQFF | TRBJ2-1 | . | TRBV20-1 | .
TGTGCCAGCAAAGCGAATCCGGGACCAGCGGGCGAGCAGTACTTC | CASKANPGPAGEQYF | TRBJ2-7 | . | TRBV14 | .
TGTGCCATCAGTGGGGGGACAGGCCAATCCACCTACGAGCAGTACTTC | CAISGGTGQSTYEQYF | TRBJ2-7 | TRBD1 | TRBV10-3 | .
TGTGCCAGCAGCCGGACGGGGGTTAGCACAGATACGCAGTATTTT | CASSRTGVSTDTQYF | TRBJ2-3 | . | TRBV5-4 | .
TGTGCCAGCTCACCGGCAGGGGGCGCAGACACTGAAGCTTTCTTT | CASSPAGGADTEAFF | TRBJ1-1 | TRBD1 | TRBV18 | .
TGTGCCACCAGACCCGACAGGGGGAGGTACAATGAGCAGTTCTTC | CATRPDRGRYNEQFF | TRBJ2-1 | TRBD1 | TRBV15 | .
TGTGCCAGTAGCATCGCGGGTCACACAGATACGCAGTATTTT | CASSIAGHTDTQYF | TRBJ2-3 | . | TRBV19 | .